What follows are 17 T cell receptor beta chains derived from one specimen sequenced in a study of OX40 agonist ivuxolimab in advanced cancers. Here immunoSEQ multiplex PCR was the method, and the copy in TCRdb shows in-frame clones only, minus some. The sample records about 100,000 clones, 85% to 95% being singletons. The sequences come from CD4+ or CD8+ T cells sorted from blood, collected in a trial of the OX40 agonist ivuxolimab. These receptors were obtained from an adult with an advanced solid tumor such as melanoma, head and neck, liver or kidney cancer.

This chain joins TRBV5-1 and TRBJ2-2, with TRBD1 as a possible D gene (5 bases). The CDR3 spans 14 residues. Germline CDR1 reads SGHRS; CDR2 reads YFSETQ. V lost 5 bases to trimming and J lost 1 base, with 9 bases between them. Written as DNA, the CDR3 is TGCGCCAGCAGGAAGACAGAGAACACCGGGGAGCTGTTTTTT. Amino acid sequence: CASRKTENTGELFF.

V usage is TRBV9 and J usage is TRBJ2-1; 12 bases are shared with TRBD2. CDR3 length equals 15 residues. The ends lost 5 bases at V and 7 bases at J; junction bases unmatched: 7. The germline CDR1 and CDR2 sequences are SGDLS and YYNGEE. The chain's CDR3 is CASSRLAGDPNEQFF. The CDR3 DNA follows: TGTGCCAGCAGTCGACTAGCGGGAGACCCGAATGAGCAGTTCTTC. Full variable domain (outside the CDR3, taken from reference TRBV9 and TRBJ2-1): DSGVTQTPKHLITATGQRVTLRCSPRSGDLSVYWYQQSLDQGLQFLIQYYNGEERAKGNILERFSAQQFPDLHSELNLSSLELGDSALYFCASSRLAGDPNEQFFGPGTRLTVL.

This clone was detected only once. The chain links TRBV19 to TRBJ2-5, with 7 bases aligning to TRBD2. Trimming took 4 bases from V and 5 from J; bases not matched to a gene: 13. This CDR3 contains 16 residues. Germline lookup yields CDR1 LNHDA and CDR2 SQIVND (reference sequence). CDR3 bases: TGTGCCAGTAGTAGAGCTAGCGGAGTTATTGGGGAGACCCAGTACTTC. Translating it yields CASSRASGVIGETQYF.

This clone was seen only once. The CDR3 DNA reads TGTGCCAGCAGCCCGCGGGAGGGCCTCTACGAGCAGTACTTC. It is translated as CASSPREGLYEQYF. The chain uses TRBV7-8 and TRBJ2-7; 9 positions match TRBD2. V lost 5 bases and J lost 3; bases outside the gene matches: 5. Germline V gene data show CDR1 as SGHVS and CDR2 as FQNEAQ. The CDR3 has 14 residues. The whole variable domain, filled in from reference TRBV7-8 and TRBJ2-7, reads GAGVSQSPRYKVAKRGQDVALRCDPISGHVSLFWYQQALGQGPEFLTYFQNEAQLDKSGLPSDRFFAERPEGSVSTLKIQRTQQEDSAVYLCASSPREGLYEQYFGPGTRLTVT.

The CDR3 sequence is CASSSKGNPQPQHF. CDR3 DNA sequence: TGTGCCAGCAGTTCGAAGGGGAACCCTCAGCCCCAGCATTTT. The rearrangement links TRBV28 to TRBJ1-5, with D possibly matching TRBD1 (5 bases). The CDR3 loop spans 14 amino acids. Germline CDR1 is MDHEN and CDR2 is SYDVKM. V was pared by 4 bases and J by 6 bases, with 13 bases between.

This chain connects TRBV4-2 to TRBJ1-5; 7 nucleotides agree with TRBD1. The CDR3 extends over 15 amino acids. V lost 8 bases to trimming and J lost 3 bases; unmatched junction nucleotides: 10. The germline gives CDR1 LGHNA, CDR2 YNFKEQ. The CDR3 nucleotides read TGTGCCAGCGGGCTACCGGGACAGCCCAATCAGCCCCAGCATTTT. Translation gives CASGLPGQPNQPQHF.

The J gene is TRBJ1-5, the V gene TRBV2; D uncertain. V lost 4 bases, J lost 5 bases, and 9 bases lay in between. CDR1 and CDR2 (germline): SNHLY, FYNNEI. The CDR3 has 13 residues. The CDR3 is CASSGPRDQPQHF. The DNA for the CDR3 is TGTGCCAGCAGTGGACCCCGGGATCAGCCCCAGCATTTT.

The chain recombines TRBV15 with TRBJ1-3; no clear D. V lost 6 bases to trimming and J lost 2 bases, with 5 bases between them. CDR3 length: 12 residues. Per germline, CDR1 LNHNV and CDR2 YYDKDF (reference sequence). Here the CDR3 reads CATSRPGNTIYF. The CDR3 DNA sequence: TGTGCCACCAGTCGACCTGGAAACACCATATATTTT.

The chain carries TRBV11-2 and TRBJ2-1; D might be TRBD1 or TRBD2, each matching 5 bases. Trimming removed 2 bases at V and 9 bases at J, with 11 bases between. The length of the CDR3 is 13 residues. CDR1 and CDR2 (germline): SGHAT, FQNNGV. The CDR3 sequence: CASSLWGNPEQFF. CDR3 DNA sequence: TGTGCCAGCAGCTTATGGGGGAATCCTGAGCAGTTCTTC.

The CDR3 DNA follows: TGTGCCAGCAGTGGCAGACAGGGCGGCAATCAGCCCCAGCATTTT. Translation gives CASSGRQGGNQPQHF. V is TRBV6-5 and J is TRBJ1-5; 7 nucleotides match TRBD1. This CDR3 is built from 15 residues. CDR1 MNHEY and CDR2 SVGAGI come from the germline V gene. V lost 5 bases and J lost 2; bases outside the gene matches: 6.

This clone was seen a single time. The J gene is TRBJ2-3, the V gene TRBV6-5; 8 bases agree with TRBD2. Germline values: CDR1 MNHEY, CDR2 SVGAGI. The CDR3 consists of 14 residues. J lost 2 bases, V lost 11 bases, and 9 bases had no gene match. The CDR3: CAGLERENTDTQYF. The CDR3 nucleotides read TGTGCCGGATTAGAGCGGGAGAACACAGATACGCAGTATTTT.

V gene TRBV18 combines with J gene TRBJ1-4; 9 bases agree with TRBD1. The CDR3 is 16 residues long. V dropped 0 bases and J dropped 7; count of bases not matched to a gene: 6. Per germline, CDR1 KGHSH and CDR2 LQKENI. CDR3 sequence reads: CASSPPSTGGIEKLFF. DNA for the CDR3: TGTGCCAGCTCACCACCCTCCACAGGGGGCATTGAAAAACTGTTTTTT.

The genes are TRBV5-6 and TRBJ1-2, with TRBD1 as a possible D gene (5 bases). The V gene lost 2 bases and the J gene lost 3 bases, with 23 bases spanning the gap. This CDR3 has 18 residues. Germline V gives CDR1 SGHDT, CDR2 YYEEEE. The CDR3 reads CASSLLSGQGYLHYGYTF. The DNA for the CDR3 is TGTGCCAGCAGCTTACTCTCCGGACAAGGCTACCTACACTATGGCTACACCTTC.

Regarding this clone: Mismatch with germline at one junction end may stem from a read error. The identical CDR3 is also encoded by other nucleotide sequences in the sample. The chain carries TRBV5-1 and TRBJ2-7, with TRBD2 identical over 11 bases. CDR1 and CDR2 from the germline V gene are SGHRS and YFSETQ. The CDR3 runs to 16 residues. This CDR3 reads CASSLGPSGRSGEQYF. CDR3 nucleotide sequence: TGCGCCAGCAGTTTGGGGCCTAGCGGGAGGTCGGGCGAGCAGTACTTC.

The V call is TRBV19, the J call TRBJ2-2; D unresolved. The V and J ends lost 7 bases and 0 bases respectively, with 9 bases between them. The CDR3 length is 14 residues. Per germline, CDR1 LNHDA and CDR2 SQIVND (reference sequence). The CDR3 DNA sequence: TGTGCCAGTACCCCAGGCACGAACACCGGGGAGCTGTTTTTT. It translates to CASTPGTNTGELFF.

Here the CDR3 reads CASSQEGKLFF. The CDR3 DNA follows: TGTGCCAGCAGCCAAGAGGGAAAACTGTTTTTT. The chain has TRBV4-2 and TRBJ1-4, with no clear D. Germline CDR1 and CDR2: LGHNA and YNFKEQ. The CDR3 spans 11 residues. Trimming left V 0 bases short and J 10 bases short, with 3 bases between.

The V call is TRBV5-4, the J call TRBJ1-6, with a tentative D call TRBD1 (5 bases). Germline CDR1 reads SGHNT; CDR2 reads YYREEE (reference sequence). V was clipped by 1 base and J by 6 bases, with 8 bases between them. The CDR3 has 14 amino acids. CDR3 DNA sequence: TGTGCCAGCAGCTTGTTACAGGTTAATTCACCCCTCCACTTT. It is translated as CASSLLQVNSPLHF.